A single TCR beta chain is shown here with its context. Germline V gives CDR1 MNHEY, CDR2 SVGAGI. The CDR3 sequence is 15 residues long. V was clipped by 3 bases and J by 0 bases, with 11 bases between them. The data were obtained in a study of control samples from healthy donors and cancer patients. Produced via immunoSEQ multiplex PCR; TCRdb's table is partial and in-frame only. Of some 170,000 clones listed, around 94% are singletons. Sequenced: PBMCs. The chain employs TRBV6-5 and TRBJ1-2; the D gene is possibly TRBD1 (5 bases). The TCR comes from a man aged 55 to 70 with colorectal cancer. The CDR3 protein is CASSYDSNANYGYTF. The CDR3 coding sequence is TGTGCCAGCAGTTATGACAGTAATGCTAACTATGGCTACACCTTC.